This TCR beta chain is drawn from a study of cytomegalovirus exposure and HLA in healthy donors. A note on this clone: The antigen is not known.

Amplification used 60 Vbeta primers and 13 Jbeta primers. Libraries were prepared by immunoSEQ multiplex PCR; TCRdb keeps only in-frame clonotypes and omits some of them. The profile shows 160,000 or so clones, roughly 80% of them singletons. From germline, CDR1 is MNHEY and CDR2 SMNVEV (reference sequence). The germline V and J ends were trimmed by 7 bases and 4 bases, with 22 bases remaining between them. CDR3 length: 16 residues. Broader study findings: Being indistinguishable, some V segments were excluded, TRBV6-2 and TRBV6-3 among them. Cytomegalovirus-associated TCR beta chains were listed, numbering 164. Across donors, most TCRs were seen rarely, yet some public ones were widespread.

The TCR was taken from a male donor in good health and CMV-seropositive. V is TRBV27 and J is TRBJ1-1; perhaps TRBD1 as D (5 bases). The sequenced sample was PBMCs. This CDR3 reads CASTKTPPGRGTEAFF. The DNA for the CDR3 is TGTGCCAGCACCAAAACCCCTCCCGGGAGGGGCACTGAAGCTTTCTTT.